One and the same sample provided the 3 T cell receptor beta chains below, sequenced in a study of cytotoxic CD8 clonotypes in ibrutinib-treated CLL. Sequencing was performed with immunoSEQ multiplex PCR; in TCRdb, only in-frame clones are kept and a portion is missing. Among some 200,000 clones listed, 75% to 85% were seen once. The material was PBMCs, obtained after 12 months of ibrutinib treatment. The receptors shown here come from a human donor with chronic lymphocytic leukemia.

This chain joins TRBV7-6 and TRBJ2-2; possible D gene TRBD2, 5 bases. The CDR3 is 16 residues long. Germline CDR1 SGHVS, CDR2 FNYEAQ. V was cut by 5 bases and J by 5 bases, with 18 bases left in between. CDR3 protein: CASSSRTVVLTGELFF. CDR3 nucleotide sequence: TGTGCCAGCAGCAGCCGGACTGTAGTGTTGACCGGGGAGCTGTTTTTT.

This sequence joins TRBV9 and TRBJ1-1, with D hard to call. CDR1 and CDR2 from the germline V gene are SGDLS and YYNGEE. This CDR3 spans 12 amino acids. The V end lost 0 bases, the J end lost 3 bases, and 3 bases lay between the germline ends. CDR3 DNA: TGTGCCAGCAGCGTAGTACACACTGAAGCTTTCTTT. Translation: CASSVVHTEAFF. Filled out from reference TRBV9 and TRBJ1-1, the complete variable domain reads DSGVTQTPKHLITATGQRVTLRCSPRSGDLSVYWYQQSLDQGLQFLIQYYNGEERAKGNILERFSAQQFPDLHSELNLSSLELGDSALYFCASSVVHTEAFFGQGTRLTVV.

This clone has ten or more counts. The J gene is TRBJ2-5, the V gene TRBV11-2; D is possibly TRBD1 (5 bases). CDR1 is SGHAT and CDR2 is FQNNGV in the germline V gene. The CDR3 has 14 residues. The V end lost 5 bases, the J end lost 0 bases, and 10 bases lay between the germline ends. In nucleotides, the CDR3 is TGTGCCAGCAGCCAGGGTCAGTACCAAGAGACCCAGTACTTC. It codes for CASSQGQYQETQYF.